This T cell receptor beta chain was observed in a study of radiation and T cells in renal cell carcinoma. Overall study context: Nephrectomy followed 15 Gy stereotactic body radiation by 4 weeks.

The length of the CDR3 is 15 residues. J gave up 2 bases and V 0 bases, and 5 bases lay outside the gene matches. Germline V gives CDR1 SGHNT, CDR2 YYREEE (reference sequence). Stated time point: baseline pretreatment blood. Treatment specified: 15 Gy SBRT to primary tumor, nephrectomy 4 weeks later. Data came from immunoSEQ multiplex PCR; TCRdb stores just in-frame clones and leaves some out. The sample consists of tens of thousands of clones, nearly 80% of them appearing once. The chain has TRBV5-4 and TRBJ2-7; TRBD2 matches at 7 bases. Sequenced material: blood, taken from a patient whose treatment included radiotherapy and nephrectomy. This TCR came from a man between 60 and 70 years old with renal cell carcinoma. CDR3 in amino acids: CASSLVASGAYEQYF. The CDR3 DNA reads as TGTGCCAGCAGCTTGGTAGCTAGCGGAGCCTACGAGCAGTACTTC.